This TCR beta chain was captured in a study of blood T cell repertoires in COVID-19. In the original analysis: For nucleated cells, counts were estimated from reference gene primer amplification. The protocol was immunoSEQ multiplex PCR, while the TCRdb copy is restricted to in-frame clones and leaves out a portion. That table gives V, J and clone size, and the DNA gave D and trimming. This table holds hundreds of thousands of clones, more than 70% found once. Enrollees, roughly 18 to 89 years old, lived in about two dozen US areas. Donors were grouped by their self-reported clinical history. Exposed study participants had met a COVID-19 case within 2 weeks before entry. The CDR3 is 13 residues long. CDR1 is DFQATT, CDR2 SNEGSKA, per germline (reference sequence). Trimming pared 3 bases from V and 4 bases from J, leaving 10 bases between.

The sequenced material came from PBMCs or T cells enriched from blood (not recorded which). This TCR was recovered from a young woman who had been exposed to COVID-19. The V gene is TRBV20-1, the J gene TRBJ1-5; TRBD1 is a possible D gene (6 bases). The CDR3 coding sequence is TGCAGTGCTAGTGGTAGGGGGAATCAGCCCCAGCATTTT. Translation: CSASGRGNQPQHF.